This T cell receptor (beta chain) was identified in a study of beta chain features in type 1 diabetes. General study points: There was a moderate but significant shortening of TCRB CDR3s in all four CD4+ subsets of Type 1 diabetes patients.

Expressed TCRB transcripts were sequenced, since all the RNA that had been isolated was reverse transcribed. Assay: immunoSEQ multiplex PCR; the TCRdb copy retains only in-frame clones and omits some. The profile shows about 340,000 clones, roughly 9% of them singletons. With 2 bases removed from V and 6 bases from J, the gap between germline ends came to 8 bases. The CDR3 is 12 residues long. Germline assignment: CDR1 SGHRS and CDR2 YFSETQ. As for this clone: Its antigen is not known.

This TCR came from a man younger than 40 with type 1 diabetes. The sequenced sample consisted of central memory CD4+ T cells from blood. The genes are TRBV5-1 and TRBJ1-2, with a possible D match to TRBD1 (5 bases). As DNA, the CDR3 is TGCGCCAGCAGCTTCCAGGGAAATGGCTACACCTTC. It yields the protein CASSFQGNGYTF.